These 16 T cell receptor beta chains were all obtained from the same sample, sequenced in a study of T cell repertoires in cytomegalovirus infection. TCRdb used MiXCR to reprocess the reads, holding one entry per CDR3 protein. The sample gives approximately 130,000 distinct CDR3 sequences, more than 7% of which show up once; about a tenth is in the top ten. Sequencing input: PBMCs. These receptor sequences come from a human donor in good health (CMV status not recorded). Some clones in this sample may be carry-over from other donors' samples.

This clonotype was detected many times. The CDR3 coding sequence is TGTGCCAGCAAGAGGGACAGCAGCACTGAAGCTTTCTTT. Its translation: CASKRDSSTEAFF. The chain has TRBV6-2 or TRBV6-3 and TRBJ1-1, with 7 nucleotides matching TRBD1. CDR1 is MNHEY and CDR2 is SVGEGT in the germline V gene. With V trimmed by 7 bases and J by 4 bases, 6 bases remained unmatched. CDR3 length equals 13 residues.

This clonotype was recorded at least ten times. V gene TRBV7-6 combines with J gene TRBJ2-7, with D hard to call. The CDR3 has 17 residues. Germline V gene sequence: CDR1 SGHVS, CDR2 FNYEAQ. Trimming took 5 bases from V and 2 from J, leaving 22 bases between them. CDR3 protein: CASSPNPRGVRPYEQYF. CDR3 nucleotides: TGTGCCAGCAGCCCGAATCCTAGAGGCGTGAGGCCCTACGAGCAGTACTTC.

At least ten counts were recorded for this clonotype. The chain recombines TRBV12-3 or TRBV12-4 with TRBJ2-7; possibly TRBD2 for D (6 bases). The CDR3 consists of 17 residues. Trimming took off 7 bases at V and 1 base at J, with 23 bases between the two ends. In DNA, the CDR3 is TGTGCCAGCACTCGGGGGACTGCCCTATCATCTTCCTACGAGCAGTACTTC. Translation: CASTRGTALSSSYEQYF.

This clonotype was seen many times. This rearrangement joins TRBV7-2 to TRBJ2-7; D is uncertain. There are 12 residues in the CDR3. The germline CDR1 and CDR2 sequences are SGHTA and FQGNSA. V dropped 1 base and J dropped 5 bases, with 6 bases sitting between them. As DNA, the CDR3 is TGTGCCAGCAGCTTAGTCAGTAACGAGCAGTACTTC. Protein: CASSLVSNEQYF.

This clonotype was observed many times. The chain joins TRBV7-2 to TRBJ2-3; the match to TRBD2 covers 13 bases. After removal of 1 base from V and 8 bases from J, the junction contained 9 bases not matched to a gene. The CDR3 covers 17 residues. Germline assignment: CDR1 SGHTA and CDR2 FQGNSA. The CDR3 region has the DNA TGTGCCAGCAGCTTAGGACTAGCGGGGGGCCTTCTCATTACGCAGTATTTT. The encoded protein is CASSLGLAGGLLITQYF.

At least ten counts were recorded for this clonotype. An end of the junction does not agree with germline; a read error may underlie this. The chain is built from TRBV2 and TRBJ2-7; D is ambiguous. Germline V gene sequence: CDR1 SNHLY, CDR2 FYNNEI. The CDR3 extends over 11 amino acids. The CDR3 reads CASSEGPPVDF. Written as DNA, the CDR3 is TGTGCCAGCAGTGAAGGTCCACCCGTCGACTTC.

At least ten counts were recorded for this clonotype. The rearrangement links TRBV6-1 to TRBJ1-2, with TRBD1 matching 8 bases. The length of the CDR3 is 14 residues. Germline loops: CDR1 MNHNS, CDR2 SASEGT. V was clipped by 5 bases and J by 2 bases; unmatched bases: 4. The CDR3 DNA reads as TGTGCCAGCAGTCCCGGGGACAGGAACTATGGCTACACCTTC. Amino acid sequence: CASSPGDRNYGYTF.

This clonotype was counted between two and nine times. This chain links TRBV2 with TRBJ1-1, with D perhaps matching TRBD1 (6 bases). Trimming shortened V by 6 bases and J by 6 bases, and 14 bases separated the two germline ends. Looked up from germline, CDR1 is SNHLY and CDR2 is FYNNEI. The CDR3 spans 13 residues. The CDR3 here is CASSPARGSEAFF. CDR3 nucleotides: TGTGCCAGCAGCCCGGCCAGGGGCTCTGAAGCTTTCTTT.

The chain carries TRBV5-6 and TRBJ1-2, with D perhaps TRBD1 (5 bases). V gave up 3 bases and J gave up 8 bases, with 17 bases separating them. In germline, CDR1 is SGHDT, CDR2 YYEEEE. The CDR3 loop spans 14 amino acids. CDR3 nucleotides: TGTGCCAGCAGCTCTTTCAAGAGGGGAGGCGGCTACACCTTC. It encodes CASSSFKRGGGYTF. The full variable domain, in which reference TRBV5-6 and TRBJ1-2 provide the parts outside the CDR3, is DAGVTQSPTHLIKTRGQQVTLRCSPKSGHDTVSWYQQALGQGPQFIFQYYEEEERQRGNFPDRFSGHQFPNYSSELNVNALLLGDSALYLCASSSFKRGGGYTFGSGTRLTVV.

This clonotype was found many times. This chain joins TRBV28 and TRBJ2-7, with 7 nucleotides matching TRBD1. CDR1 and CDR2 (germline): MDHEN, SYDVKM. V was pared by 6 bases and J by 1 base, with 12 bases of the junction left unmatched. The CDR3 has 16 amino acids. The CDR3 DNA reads TGTGCCAGCAGCTATCCGACAGGGCGACTTTCCTACGAGCAGTACTTC. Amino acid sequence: CASSYPTGRLSYEQYF. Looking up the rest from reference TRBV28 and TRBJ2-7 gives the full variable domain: DVKVTQSSRYLVKRTGEKVFLECVQDMDHENMFWYRQDPGLGLRLIYFSYDVKMKEKGDIPEGYSVSREKKERFSLILESASTNQTSMYLCASSYPTGRLSYEQYFGPGTRLTVT.

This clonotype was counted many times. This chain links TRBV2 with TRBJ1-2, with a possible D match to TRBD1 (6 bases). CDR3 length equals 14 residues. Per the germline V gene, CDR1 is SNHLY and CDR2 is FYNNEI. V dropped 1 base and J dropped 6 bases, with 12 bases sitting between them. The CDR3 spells CASSEVQGPDGYTF. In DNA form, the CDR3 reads TGTGCCAGCAGTGAAGTCCAGGGGCCGGATGGCTACACCTTC.

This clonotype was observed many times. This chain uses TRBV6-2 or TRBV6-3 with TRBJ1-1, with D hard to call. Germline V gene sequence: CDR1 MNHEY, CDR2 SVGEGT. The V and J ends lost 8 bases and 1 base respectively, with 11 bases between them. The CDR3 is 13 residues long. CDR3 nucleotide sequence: TGTGCCAGCGGTATCCACGGGAACACTGAAGCTTTCTTT. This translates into CASGIHGNTEAFF.

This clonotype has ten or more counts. CDR3 loop: CASSSGRTTNTGELFF. The CDR3 DNA reads TGTGCCAGCAGCTCGGGACGGACGACGAACACCGGGGAGCTGTTTTTT. This sequence joins TRBV7-2 and TRBJ2-2, with D perhaps being TRBD1 or TRBD2 (5 bases each). Germline loops: CDR1 SGHTA, CDR2 FQGNSA. The length of the CDR3 is 16 residues. V lost 4 bases, J lost 0 bases, and 12 bases lay in between.

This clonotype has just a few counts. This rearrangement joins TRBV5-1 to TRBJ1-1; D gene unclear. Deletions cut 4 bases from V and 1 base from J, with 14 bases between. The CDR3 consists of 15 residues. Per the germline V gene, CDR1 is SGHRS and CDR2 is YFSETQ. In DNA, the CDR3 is TGCGCCAGCAGCGCGAAGGGCACGGGGAACACTGAAGCTTTCTTT. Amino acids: CASSAKGTGNTEAFF.

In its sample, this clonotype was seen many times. The CDR3 sequence is CASSWEWTGNTEAFF. CDR3 DNA: TGTGCCAGCAGTTGGGAATGGACAGGAAACACTGAAGCTTTCTTT. This chain connects TRBV28 to TRBJ1-1, with 7 nucleotides matching TRBD1. The germline CDR1 and CDR2 sequences are MDHEN and SYDVKM. With 4 bases clipped from V and 2 bases from J, the junction kept 7 bases outside the gene matches. The CDR3 is 15 amino acids.

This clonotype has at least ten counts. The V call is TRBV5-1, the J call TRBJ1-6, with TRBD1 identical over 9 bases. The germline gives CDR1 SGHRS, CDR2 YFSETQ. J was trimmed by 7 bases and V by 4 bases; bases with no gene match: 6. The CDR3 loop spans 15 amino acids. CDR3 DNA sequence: TGCGCCAGCAGCGTGACGGGACAGGGAAATTCACCCCTCCACTTT. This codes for CASSVTGQGNSPLHF.